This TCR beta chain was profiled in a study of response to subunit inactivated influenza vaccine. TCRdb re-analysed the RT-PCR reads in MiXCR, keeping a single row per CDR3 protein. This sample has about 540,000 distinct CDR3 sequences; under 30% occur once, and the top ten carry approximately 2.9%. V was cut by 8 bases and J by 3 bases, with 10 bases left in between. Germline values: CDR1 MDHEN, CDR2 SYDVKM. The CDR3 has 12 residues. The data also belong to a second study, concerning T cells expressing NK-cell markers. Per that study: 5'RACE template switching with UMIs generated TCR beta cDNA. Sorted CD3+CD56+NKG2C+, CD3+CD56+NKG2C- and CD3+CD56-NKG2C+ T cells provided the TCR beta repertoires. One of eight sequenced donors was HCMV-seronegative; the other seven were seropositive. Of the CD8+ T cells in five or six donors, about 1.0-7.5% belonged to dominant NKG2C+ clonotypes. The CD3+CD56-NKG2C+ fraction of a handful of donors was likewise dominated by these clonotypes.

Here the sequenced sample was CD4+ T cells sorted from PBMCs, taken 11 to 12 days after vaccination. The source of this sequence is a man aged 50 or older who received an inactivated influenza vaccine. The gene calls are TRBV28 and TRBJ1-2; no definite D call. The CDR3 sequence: CASGLTDYGYTF. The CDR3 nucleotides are TGTGCCAGCGGACTGACGGACTATGGCTACACCTTC.